The entry that follows covers one TCR beta chain sequence. Per the original methods: Reference gene primers were amplified, and this amplification served to estimate nucleated cell counts. Sequencing was performed with immunoSEQ multiplex PCR; in TCRdb, only in-frame clones are kept and a portion is missing. The V and J calls and clone size come from that table; D and trimming were worked out from the DNA. The table lists about 180,000 clones, 80% to 90% of them singletons. These data belong to a study of blood T cell repertoires in COVID-19. Study at large: COVID-19 samples, acute and convalescent, were from the United States, Italy and Spain. PBMCs, B-cell-depleted T cells, or T cells provided the cDNA or gDNA that made up the material.

Germline values: CDR1 SGDLS, CDR2 YYNGEE. V lost 1 base, J lost 2 bases, and 7 bases stayed unmatched. The CDR3 totals 16 residues. The TCR originated in a man aged 18 to 29 who had recovered from COVID-19. The chain uses TRBV9 and TRBJ2-5; 8 nucleotides line up with TRBD1. The sequenced sample consisted of peripheral blood. CDR3 DNA: TGTGCCAGCAGCGTAAGCCGGGACAGGCCACAAGAGACCCAGTACTTC. As protein: CASSVSRDRPQETQYF.